Listed below are T cell receptor beta chains from one sample, sequenced in a study of T cell repertoires in cytomegalovirus infection. TCRdb redid the calling of the reads with MiXCR, one entry per CDR3 protein. Here the sample spans about 71,000 distinct CDR3 sequences, approximately 22% being singletons. Their antigens remain unidentified. The material was CD8+ T cells from cultured PBMCs, obtained from culture after CMV antigen stimulation. Receptors were obtained from a human donor in good health (CMV status not recorded). Some clones in this sample may be carry-over from other donors' samples. The CDR3 runs from the conserved cysteine through the conserved F or W. Fields, in order: clone size, V gene, J gene, D gene, CDR3 protein, CDR3 DNA. The D gene is left open where the match is weak. Clone sizes are given selectively: once, few, many, or a class where the clone is expanded.

abundance: -
v_gene: TRBV7-2
j_gene: TRBJ2-7
d_gene: TRBD1
CDR3aa: CASSLVAGGVYEQYF
CDR3nt: TGTGCCAGCAGCTTAGTAGCAGGGGGCGTCTACGAGCAGTACTTC

abundance: few
v_gene: TRBV7-9
j_gene: TRBJ1-4
d_gene: -
CDR3aa: CASSPRRDYNEKLFF
CDR3nt: TGTGCCAGCAGCCCCAGGCGAGACTACAATGAAAAACTGTTTTTT

abundance: many
v_gene: TRBV7-9
j_gene: TRBJ1-5
d_gene: -
CDR3aa: CASSSMGFNQPQHF
CDR3nt: TGTGCCAGCAGCTCTATGGGCTTCAATCAGCCCCAGCATTTT

abundance: -
v_gene: TRBV6-1
j_gene: TRBJ1-5
d_gene: -
CDR3aa: CASSLTTYSNQPQHF
CDR3nt: TGTGCCAGCAGTTTAACAACTTATAGCAATCAGCCCCAGCATTTT

abundance: few
v_gene: TRBV11-2
j_gene: TRBJ1-2
d_gene: -
CDR3aa: CASSPRDRIYGYTF
CDR3nt: TGTGCCAGCAGCCCGCGGGACCGTATCTATGGCTACACCTTC

abundance: few
v_gene: TRBV7-6
j_gene: TRBJ1-2
d_gene: -
CDR3aa: CASGPQKGEQGVYGYTF
CDR3nt: TGTGCCAGCGGTCCTCAGAAGGGGGAGCAGGGTGTCTATGGCTACACCTTC

abundance: few
v_gene: TRBV7-9
j_gene: TRBJ1-2
d_gene: -
CDR3aa: CASSLAVQYGYTF
CDR3nt: TGTGCCAGCAGCTTAGCGGTGCAGTATGGCTACACCTTC

abundance: -
v_gene: TRBV7-8
j_gene: TRBJ1-2
d_gene: -
CDR3aa: CASNPPGATHGYTF
CDR3nt: TGTGCTAGCAACCCCCCGGGGGCCACACATGGCTACACCTTC

abundance: -
v_gene: TRBV7-9
j_gene: TRBJ1-5
d_gene: -
CDR3aa: CASSLLENQPQHF
CDR3nt: TGTGCCAGCAGCTTACTTGAGAATCAGCCCCAGCATTTT

abundance: -
v_gene: TRBV7-2
j_gene: TRBJ1-2
d_gene: -
CDR3aa: CASSFLNIYGYTF
CDR3nt: TGTGCCAGCAGCTTTCTCAACATATATGGCTACACCTTC

abundance: -
v_gene: TRBV6-2/TRBV6-3
j_gene: TRBJ1-5
d_gene: TRBD1
CDR3aa: CASTIIQGSNQPQHF
CDR3nt: TGTGCCAGCACCATCATACAGGGGAGCAATCAGCCCCAGCATTTT

abundance: few
v_gene: TRBV7-9
j_gene: TRBJ1-1
d_gene: -
CDR3aa: CASSLARPISEAFF
CDR3nt: TGTGCCAGCAGCTTAGCGCGGCCCATCTCTGAAGCTTTCTTT

abundance: few
v_gene: TRBV7-2
j_gene: TRBJ1-1
d_gene: -
CDR3aa: CASSLGGGLTEAFF
CDR3nt: TGTGCCAGCAGCTTAGGAGGGGGGTTGACTGAAGCTTTCTTT

abundance: few
v_gene: TRBV7-9
j_gene: TRBJ1-4
d_gene: TRBD1
CDR3aa: CASSSNSGTENEKLFF
CDR3nt: TGTGCCAGCAGCTCAAACTCCGGGACAGAGAATGAAAAACTGTTTTTT

abundance: -
v_gene: TRBV11-2
j_gene: TRBJ1-5
d_gene: -
CDR3aa: CASSGHDNQPQHF
CDR3nt: TGTGCCAGCAGCGGACACGACAATCAGCCCCAGCATTTT

abundance: few
v_gene: TRBV6-2/TRBV6-3
j_gene: TRBJ1-6
d_gene: -
CDR3aa: CASSYSPDSKNSPLHF
CDR3nt: TGTGCCAGCAGTTACTCTCCGGATAGTAAGAATTCACCCCTCCACTTT

abundance: -
v_gene: TRBV12-3/TRBV12-4
j_gene: TRBJ2-2
d_gene: -
CDR3aa: CASSLGGYDGELFF
CDR3nt: TGTGCCAGCAGTTTGGGGGGATATGACGGGGAGCTGTTTTTT

abundance: few
v_gene: TRBV7-2
j_gene: TRBJ1-1
d_gene: -
CDR3aa: CASSLERGPGTEAFF
CDR3nt: TGTGCCAGCAGCTTAGAGAGAGGACCAGGCACTGAAGCTTTCTTT

abundance: -
v_gene: TRBV7-8
j_gene: TRBJ2-7
d_gene: -
CDR3aa: CASSPWNEEQYF
CDR3nt: TGTGCCAGCAGCCCTTGGAATGAGGAGCAGTACTTC

abundance: -
v_gene: TRBV4-1
j_gene: TRBJ2-5
d_gene: TRBD2
CDR3aa: CASGQELAGLQETQYF
CDR3nt: TGTGCCAGCGGCCAGGAACTAGCGGGCCTCCAAGAGACCCAGTACTTC

abundance: -
v_gene: TRBV7-6
j_gene: TRBJ1-1
d_gene: -
CDR3aa: CASSAERAPPEAFF
CDR3nt: TGTGCCAGCAGTGCGGAGAGGGCGCCCCCTGAAGCTTTCTTT

abundance: few
v_gene: TRBV6-1
j_gene: TRBJ2-1
d_gene: TRBD1
CDR3aa: CASSEGQGVYNEQFF
CDR3nt: TGTGCCAGCAGTGAAGGACAGGGGGTCTACAATGAGCAGTTCTTC

abundance: -
v_gene: TRBV27
j_gene: TRBJ2-7
d_gene: TRBD2
CDR3aa: CASSLSSPERGGQGEQYF
CDR3nt: TGTGCCAGCAGTTTGTCCTCTCCTGAGCGGGGGGGCCAAGGCGAGCAGTACTTC

abundance: few
v_gene: TRBV12-3/TRBV12-4
j_gene: TRBJ2-3
d_gene: TRBD1
CDR3aa: CASSLWDRGYTDTQYF
CDR3nt: TGTGCCAGCAGTCTATGGGACAGGGGGTACACAGATACGCAGTATTTT

abundance: -
v_gene: TRBV7-9
j_gene: TRBJ2-7
d_gene: -
CDR3aa: CASSLPGDARYEQYF
CDR3nt: TGTGCCAGCAGCTTACCGGGGGACGCCCGCTACGAGCAGTACTTC

abundance: -
v_gene: TRBV10-3
j_gene: TRBJ1-4
d_gene: -
CDR3aa: CAISERGLEEKLFF
CDR3nt: TGTGCCATCAGTGAGAGGGGTCTAGAGGAAAAACTGTTTTTT